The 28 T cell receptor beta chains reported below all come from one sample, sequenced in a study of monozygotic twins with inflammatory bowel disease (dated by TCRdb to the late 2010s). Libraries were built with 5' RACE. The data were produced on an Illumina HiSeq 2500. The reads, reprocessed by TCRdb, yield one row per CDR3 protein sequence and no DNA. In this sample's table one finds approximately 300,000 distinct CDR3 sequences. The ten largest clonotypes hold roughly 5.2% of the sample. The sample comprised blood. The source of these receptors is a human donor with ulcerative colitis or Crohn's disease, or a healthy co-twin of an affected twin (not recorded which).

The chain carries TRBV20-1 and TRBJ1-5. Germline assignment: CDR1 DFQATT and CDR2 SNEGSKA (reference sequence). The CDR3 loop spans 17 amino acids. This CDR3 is CSAREHPGLLSNQPQHF.

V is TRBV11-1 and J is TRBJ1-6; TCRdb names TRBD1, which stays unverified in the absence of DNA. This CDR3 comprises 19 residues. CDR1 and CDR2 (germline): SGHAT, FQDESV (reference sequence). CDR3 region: CASSRGLLGQGAINSPLHF.

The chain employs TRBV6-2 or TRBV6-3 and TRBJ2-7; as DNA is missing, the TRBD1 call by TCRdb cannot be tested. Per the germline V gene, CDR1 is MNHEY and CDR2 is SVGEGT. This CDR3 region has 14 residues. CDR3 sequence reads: CASSYRGFSYEQYF.

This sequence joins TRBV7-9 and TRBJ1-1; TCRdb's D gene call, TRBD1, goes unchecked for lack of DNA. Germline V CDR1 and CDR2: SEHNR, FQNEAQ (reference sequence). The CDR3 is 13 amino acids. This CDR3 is CASSWEGATEAFF.

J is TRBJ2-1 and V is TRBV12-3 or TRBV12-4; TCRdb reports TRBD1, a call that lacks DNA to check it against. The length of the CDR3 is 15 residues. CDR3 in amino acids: CASIVTDIIYNEQFF.

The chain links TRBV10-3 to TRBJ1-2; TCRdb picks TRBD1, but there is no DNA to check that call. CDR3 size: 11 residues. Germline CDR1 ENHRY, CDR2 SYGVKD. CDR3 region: CAIKGGYGYTF.

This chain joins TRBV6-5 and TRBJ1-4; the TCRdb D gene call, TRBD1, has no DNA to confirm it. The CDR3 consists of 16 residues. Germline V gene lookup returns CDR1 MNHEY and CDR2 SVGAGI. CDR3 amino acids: CASSYSNSGGNEKLFF.

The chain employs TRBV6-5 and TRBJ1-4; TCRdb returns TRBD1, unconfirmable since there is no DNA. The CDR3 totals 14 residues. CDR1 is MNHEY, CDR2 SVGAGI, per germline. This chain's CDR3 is CASSYGPGGEKLFF.

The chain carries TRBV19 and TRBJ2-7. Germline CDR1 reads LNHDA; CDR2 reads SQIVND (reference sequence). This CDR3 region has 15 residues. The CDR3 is CASSTSDGRTYEQYF.

The CDR3 loop reads CASSPPPGQGFGGYTF. V is TRBV7-2 and J is TRBJ1-2; without DNA, the TCRdb call of TRBD1 cannot be checked. In germline, CDR1 is SGHTA, CDR2 FQGNSA. The CDR3 has 16 amino acids.

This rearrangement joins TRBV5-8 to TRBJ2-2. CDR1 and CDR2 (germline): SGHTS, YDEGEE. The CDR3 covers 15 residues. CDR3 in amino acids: CASSLVYTSAGELFF.

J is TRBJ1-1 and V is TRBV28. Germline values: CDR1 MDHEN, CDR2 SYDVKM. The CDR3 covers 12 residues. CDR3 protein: CASSIRITEAFF.

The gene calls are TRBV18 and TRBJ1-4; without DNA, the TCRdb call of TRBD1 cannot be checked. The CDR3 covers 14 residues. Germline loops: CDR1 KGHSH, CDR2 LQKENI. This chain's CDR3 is CASSPRIGIEKLFF.

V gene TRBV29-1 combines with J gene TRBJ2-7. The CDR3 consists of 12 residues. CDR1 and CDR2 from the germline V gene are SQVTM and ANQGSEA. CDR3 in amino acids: CSVDLGGYEQYF.

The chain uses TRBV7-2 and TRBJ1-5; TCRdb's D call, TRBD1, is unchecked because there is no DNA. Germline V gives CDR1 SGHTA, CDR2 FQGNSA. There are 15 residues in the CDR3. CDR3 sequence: CASSTGQGASQPQHF.

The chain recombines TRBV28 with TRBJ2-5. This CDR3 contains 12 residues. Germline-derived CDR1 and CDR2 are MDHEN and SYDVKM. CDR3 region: CASRAGRETQYF.

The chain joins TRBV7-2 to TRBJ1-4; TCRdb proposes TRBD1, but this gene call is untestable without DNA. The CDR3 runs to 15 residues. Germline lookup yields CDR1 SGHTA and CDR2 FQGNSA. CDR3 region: CASSSKGRLNEKLFF.

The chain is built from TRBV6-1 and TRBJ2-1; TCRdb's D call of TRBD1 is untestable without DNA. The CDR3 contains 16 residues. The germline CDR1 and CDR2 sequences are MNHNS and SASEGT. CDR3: CASRKPGQGANNEQFF.

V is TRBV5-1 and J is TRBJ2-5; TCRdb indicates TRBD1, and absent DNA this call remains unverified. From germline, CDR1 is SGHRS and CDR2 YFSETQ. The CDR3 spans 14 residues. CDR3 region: CASSFGGYQETQYF.

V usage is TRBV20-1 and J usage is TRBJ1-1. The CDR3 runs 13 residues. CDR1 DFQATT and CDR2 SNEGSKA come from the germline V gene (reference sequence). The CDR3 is CSAREQLLKEAFF.

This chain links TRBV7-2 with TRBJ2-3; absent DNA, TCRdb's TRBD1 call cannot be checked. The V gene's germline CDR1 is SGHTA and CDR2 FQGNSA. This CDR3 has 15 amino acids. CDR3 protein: CASRYSGGTTDTQYF.

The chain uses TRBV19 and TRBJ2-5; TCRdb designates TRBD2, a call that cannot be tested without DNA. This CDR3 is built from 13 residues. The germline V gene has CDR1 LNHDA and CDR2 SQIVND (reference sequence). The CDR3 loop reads CASSILVGETQYF.

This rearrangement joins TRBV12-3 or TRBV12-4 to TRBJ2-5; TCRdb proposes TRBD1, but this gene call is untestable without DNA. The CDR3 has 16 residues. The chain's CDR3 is CASSLGTDGFRETQYF.

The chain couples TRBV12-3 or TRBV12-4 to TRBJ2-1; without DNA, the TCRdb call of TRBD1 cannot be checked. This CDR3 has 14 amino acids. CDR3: CASSPAGGPHEQFF.

This chain's CDR3 is CASSSRNTDTQYF. The genes are TRBV5-6 and TRBJ2-3. Germline V gene data show CDR1 as SGHDT and CDR2 as YYEEEE. CDR3 size: 13 residues.

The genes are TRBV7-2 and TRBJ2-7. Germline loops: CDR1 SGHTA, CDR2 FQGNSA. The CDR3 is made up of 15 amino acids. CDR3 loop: CASSLEAGTTYEQYF.

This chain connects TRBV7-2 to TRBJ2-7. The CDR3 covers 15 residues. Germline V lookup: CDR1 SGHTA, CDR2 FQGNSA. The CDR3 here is CASSFFSFPPVEQYF.

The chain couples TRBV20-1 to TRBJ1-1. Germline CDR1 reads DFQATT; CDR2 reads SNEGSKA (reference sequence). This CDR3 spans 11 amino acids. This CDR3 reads CSPFGDTEAFF.